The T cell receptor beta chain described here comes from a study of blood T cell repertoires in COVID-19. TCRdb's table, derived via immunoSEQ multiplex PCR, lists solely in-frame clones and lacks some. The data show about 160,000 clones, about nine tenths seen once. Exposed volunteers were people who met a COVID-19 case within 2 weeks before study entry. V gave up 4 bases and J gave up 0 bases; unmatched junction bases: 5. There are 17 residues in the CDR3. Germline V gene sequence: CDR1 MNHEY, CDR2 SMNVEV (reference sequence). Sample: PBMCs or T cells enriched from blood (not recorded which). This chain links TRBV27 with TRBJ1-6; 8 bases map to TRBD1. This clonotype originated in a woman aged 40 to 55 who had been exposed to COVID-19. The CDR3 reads CASSSRQGSSYNSPLHF. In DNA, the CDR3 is TGTGCCAGCAGTTCCAGACAGGGGAGCTCCTATAATTCACCCCTCCACTTT.